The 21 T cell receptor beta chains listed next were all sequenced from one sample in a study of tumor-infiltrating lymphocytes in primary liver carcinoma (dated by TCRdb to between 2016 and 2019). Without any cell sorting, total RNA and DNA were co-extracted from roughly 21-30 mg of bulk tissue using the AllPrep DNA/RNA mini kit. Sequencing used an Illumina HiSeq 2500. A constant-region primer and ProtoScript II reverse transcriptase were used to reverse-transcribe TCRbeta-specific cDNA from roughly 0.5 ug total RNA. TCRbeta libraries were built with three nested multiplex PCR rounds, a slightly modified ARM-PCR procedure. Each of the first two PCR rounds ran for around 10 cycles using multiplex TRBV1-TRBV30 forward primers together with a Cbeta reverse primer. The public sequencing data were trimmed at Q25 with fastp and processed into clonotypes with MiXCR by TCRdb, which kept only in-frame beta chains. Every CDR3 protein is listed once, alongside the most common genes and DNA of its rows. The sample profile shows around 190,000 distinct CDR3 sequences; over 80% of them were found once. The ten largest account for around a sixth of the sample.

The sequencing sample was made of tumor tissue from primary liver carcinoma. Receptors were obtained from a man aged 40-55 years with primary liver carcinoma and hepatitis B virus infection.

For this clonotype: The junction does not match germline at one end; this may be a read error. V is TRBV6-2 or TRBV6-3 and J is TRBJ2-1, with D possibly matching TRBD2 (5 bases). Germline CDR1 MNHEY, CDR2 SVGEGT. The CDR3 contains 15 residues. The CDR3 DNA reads TGTGGCAGCAGTACCCCGCCCATTTGGGAGAATGAGCAGTTCTTC. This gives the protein CGSSTPPIWENEQFF.

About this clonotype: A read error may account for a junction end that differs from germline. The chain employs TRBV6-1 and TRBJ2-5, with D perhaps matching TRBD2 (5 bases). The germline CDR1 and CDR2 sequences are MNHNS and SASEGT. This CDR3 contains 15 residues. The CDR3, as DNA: TGTACCGGCAGTGAAGCGGTGGGCGGCCAAGAGACCCAATACTTC. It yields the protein CTGSEAVGGQETQYF.

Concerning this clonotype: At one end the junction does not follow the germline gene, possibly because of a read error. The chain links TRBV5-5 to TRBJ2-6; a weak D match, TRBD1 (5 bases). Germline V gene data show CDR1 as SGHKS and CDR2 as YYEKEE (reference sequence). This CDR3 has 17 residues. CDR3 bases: TGTGCCAGCAGCTTGGTTCCTCCTAACTCTGGGGCCAGCGTCCTGACTTTC. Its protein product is CASSLVPPNSGASVLTF.

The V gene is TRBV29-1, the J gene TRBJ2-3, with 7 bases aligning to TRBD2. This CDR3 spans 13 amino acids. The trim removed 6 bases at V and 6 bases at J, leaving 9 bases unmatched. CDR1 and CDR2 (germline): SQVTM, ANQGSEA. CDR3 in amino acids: CSVGAGAYDTQYF. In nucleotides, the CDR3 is TGCAGCGTAGGCGCGGGAGCGTACGATACGCAGTATTTT.

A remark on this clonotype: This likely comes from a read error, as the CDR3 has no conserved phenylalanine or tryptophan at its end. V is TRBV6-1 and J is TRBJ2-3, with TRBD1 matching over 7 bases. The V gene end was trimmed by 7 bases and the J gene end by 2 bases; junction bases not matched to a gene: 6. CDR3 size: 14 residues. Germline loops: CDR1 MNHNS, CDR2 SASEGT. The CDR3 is CASIDRGPTDTQYL. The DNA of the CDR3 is TGTGCCAGCATTGATAGGGGGCCCACAGATACGCAGTATTTA.

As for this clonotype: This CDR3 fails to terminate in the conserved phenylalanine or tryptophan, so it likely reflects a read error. CDR3 sequence: CASSDRLEAGNEQFS. CDR3 in DNA: TGTGCCAGCAGTGACCGACTAGAGGCTGGGAATGAGCAGTTCTCC. V is TRBV6-1 and J is TRBJ2-1, with a weak D call TRBD2 (6 bases). The germline V gene encodes CDR1 MNHNS and CDR2 SASEGT. The length of the CDR3 is 15 residues. V was shortened by 3 bases and J by 7 bases, with 16 bases between the two germline ends.

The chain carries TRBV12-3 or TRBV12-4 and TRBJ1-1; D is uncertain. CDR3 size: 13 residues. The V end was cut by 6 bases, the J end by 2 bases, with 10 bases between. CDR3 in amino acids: CASRILVNTEAFF. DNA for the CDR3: TGTGCCAGCAGGATTCTAGTTAACACTGAAGCTTTCTTT.

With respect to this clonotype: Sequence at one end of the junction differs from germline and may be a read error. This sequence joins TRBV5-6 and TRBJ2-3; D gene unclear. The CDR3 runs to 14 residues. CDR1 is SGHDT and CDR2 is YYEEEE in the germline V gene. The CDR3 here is CVSINRAGTDTQYF. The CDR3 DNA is TGTGTCAGCATCAACCGGGCCGGCACAGATACGCAGTATTTT.

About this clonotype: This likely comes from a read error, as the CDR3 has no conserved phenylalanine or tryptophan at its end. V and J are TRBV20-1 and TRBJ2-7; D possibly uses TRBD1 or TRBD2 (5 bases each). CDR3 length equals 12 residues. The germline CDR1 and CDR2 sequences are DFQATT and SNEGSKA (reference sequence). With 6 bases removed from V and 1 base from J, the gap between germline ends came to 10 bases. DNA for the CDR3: TGCAGTGCCCGGGACGATTCCTACGAGCAGTACATC. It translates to CSARDDSYEQYI.

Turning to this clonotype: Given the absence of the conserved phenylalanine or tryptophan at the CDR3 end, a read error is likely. The CDR3: CASPRTGGTEAFY. For the CDR3, the DNA is TGTGCCAGCCCCAGGACCGGGGGCACTGAAGCTTTCTAT. The rearrangement links TRBV6-1 to TRBJ1-1; tentative D call: TRBD1 (5 bases). The CDR3 contains 13 residues. CDR1 MNHNS and CDR2 SASEGT come from the germline V gene. Deletions cut 8 bases from V and 4 bases from J, with 14 bases between.

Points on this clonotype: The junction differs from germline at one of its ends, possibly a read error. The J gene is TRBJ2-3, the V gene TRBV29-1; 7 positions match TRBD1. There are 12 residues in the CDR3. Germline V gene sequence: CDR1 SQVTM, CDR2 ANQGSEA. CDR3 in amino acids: CNTETGTETQYF. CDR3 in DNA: TGCAACACCGAAACAGGGACAGAAACGCAGTATTTT.

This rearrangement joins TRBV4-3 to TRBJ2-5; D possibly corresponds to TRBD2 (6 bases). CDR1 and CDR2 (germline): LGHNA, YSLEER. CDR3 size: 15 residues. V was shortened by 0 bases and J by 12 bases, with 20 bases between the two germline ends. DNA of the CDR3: TGCGCCAGCAGCCAAGAGGGACTGCCGTCTGAAACCAAGTACTTC. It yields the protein CASSQEGLPSETKYF.

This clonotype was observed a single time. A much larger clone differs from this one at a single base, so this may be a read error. The chain's CDR3 is CASSLGQAMNTEVFF. The CDR3 bases are TGCGCCAGCAGCTTGGGACAGGCTATGAACACTGAAGTTTTCTTT. The chain recombines TRBV5-1 with TRBJ1-1; possibly TRBD1 for D (6 bases). The CDR3 runs to 15 residues. CDR1 and CDR2 from the germline V gene are SGHRS and YFSETQ.

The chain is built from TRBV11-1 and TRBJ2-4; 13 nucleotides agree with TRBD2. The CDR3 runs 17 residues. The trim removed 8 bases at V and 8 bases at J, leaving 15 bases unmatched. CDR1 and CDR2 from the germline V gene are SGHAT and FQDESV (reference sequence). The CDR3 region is CASCLPGTSGTIYIQYF. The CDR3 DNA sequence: TGTGCCAGCTGCCTTCCCGGGACTAGCGGGACCATATACATTCAGTACTTC.

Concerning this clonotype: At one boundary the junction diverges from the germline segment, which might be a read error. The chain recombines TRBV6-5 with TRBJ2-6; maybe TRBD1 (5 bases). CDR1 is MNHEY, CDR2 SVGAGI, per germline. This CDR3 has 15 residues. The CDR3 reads CTSSQRGPGAIVLTF. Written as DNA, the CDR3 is TGTACCAGCAGTCAAAGGGGTCCTGGGGCCATCGTCCTGACTTTC.

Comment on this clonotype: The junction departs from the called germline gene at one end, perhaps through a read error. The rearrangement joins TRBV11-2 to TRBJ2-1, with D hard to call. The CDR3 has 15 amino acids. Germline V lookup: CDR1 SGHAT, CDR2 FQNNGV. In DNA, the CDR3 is TGTGCCAGCAGCTTTAGCCGGCCACTCGAGAATGAGAAGTTTTTC. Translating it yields CASSFSRPLENEKFF. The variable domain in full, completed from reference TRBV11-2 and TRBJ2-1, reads EAGVAQSPRYKIIEKRQSVAFWCNPISGHATLYWYQQILGQGPKLLIQFQNNGVVDDSQLPKDRFSAERLKGVDSTLKIQPAKLEDSAVYLCASSFSRPLENEKFFGPGTRLTVL.

The CDR3 sequence: CASSLGGPNRVTQYF. The CDR3 bases are TGTGCCAGCAGCTTGGGGGGCCCGAACAGGGTTACACAGTATTTT. The chain employs TRBV5-4 and TRBJ2-3; a possible D gene is TRBD1 (6 bases). The ends were cut back, 0 bases at V and 12 bases at J, with 20 bases in the middle. Germline V lookup: CDR1 SGHNT, CDR2 YYREEE (reference sequence). This CDR3 is 15 amino acids long.

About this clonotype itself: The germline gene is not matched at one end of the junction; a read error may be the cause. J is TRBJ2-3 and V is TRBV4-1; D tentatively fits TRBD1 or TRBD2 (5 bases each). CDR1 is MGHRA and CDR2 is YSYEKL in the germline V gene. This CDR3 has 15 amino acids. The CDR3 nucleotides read TGCGCCAGCAGCCAAGCGGACGGGACCGGGGATACACAGTATTTT. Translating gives CASSQADGTGDTQYF.

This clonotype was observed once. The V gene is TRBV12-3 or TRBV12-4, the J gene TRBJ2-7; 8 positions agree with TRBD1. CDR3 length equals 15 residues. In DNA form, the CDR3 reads TGTGCTAGCAGTTTAGGGCAGGGGGCTACTTACGAGCAGTACGTC. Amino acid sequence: CASSLGQGATYEQYV.

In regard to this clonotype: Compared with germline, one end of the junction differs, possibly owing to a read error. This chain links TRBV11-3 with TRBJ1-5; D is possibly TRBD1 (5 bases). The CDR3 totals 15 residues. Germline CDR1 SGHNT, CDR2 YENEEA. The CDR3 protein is CASSLDLGLAQSQHF. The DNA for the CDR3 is TGTGCCAGCAGCTTGGATCTGGGGCTGGCTCAGTCCCAGCATTTT.

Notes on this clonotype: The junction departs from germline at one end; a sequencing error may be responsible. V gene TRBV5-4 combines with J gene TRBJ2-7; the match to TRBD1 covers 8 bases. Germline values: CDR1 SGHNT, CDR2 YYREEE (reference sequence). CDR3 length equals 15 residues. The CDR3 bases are TGTGCCACCAGCTCTGGGACAGGCACGAGAGGCGAGCAGTATTTC. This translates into CATSSGTGTRGEQYF. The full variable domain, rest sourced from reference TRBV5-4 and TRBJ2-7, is ETGVTQSPTHLIKTRGQQVTLRCSSQSGHNTVSWYQQALGQGPQFIFQYYREEENGRGNFPPRFSGLQFPNYSSELNVNALELDDSALYLCATSSGTGTRGEQYFGPGTRLTVT.